This entry lists 32 T cell receptor beta chains sequenced from one sample in a study of control samples from healthy donors and cancer patients. Repertoires were generated with immunoSEQ multiplex PCR, while TCRdb's copy carries only in-frame clones and drops some. The sample shows around 200,000 clones, 80% to 95% of them seen only once. The sequenced sample consisted of blood. These receptors were taken from a man aged 18 to 29 in good health.

This clone is a singleton in its sample. The rearrangement links TRBV5-4 to TRBJ2-3; TRBD1 matches at 10 bases. Germline-derived CDR1 and CDR2 are SGHNT and YYREEE (reference sequence). Germline trimming cut 3 bases from V and 2 bases from J; bases unmatched to any gene: 9. The CDR3 spans 17 residues. Here the CDR3 DNA reads TGTGCCAGCAGCTCGGGAGGGACAGGGGACCACACAGATACGCAGTATTTT. Amino acids: CASSSGGTGDHTDTQYF.

This rearrangement joins TRBV4-1 to TRBJ2-1; D unclear. In germline, CDR1 is MGHRA, CDR2 YSYEKL. V lost 6 bases, J lost 9 bases, and 18 bases lay in between. The CDR3 spans 14 residues. The CDR3, as DNA: TGCGCCAGCAGGCGCGAGAGAGGCACGGCTGAGCAGTTCTTC. This encodes CASRRERGTAEQFF.

This sequence joins TRBV7-9 and TRBJ2-2, with no clear D. The germline CDR1 and CDR2 sequences are SEHNR and FQNEAQ (reference sequence). This CDR3 has 15 residues. V lost 1 base to trimming and J lost 7 bases, with 13 bases between them. The CDR3 DNA follows: TGTGCCAGCAGCTTAGGAGCAAACGCTGGCGGGGAGCTGTTTTTT. This sequence encodes CASSLGANAGGELFF.

This CDR3 reads CASSPPGLAVGDTQYF. CDR3 nucleotides: TGTGCCAGCAGCCCGCCGGGACTAGCGGTTGGGGATACGCAGTATTTT. The chain carries TRBV7-9 and TRBJ2-3, with 11 bases identical to TRBD2. Trimming at V came to 5 bases and at J to 6 bases, leaving 10 bases not matched to a gene. CDR3 size: 16 residues. CDR1 SEHNR and CDR2 FQNEAQ come from the germline V gene (reference sequence).

V usage is TRBV29-1 and J usage is TRBJ2-5; 7 bases are shared with TRBD2. Losses at the gene ends were 2 bases for V and 3 bases for J; bases not matched to a gene: 6. Per germline, CDR1 SQVTM and CDR2 ANQGSEA. The CDR3 has 14 amino acids. This CDR3 reads CSVEPASGKETQYF. The CDR3 bases are TGCAGCGTTGAACCGGCTAGCGGTAAAGAGACCCAGTACTTC.

This rearrangement joins TRBV5-1 to TRBJ2-7, with TRBD2 matching over 14 bases. Germline assignment: CDR1 SGHRS and CDR2 YFSETQ. The CDR3 has 15 residues. With V trimmed by 3 bases and J by 3 bases, 2 bases remained unmatched. The CDR3 DNA reads TGCGCCAGCAGCTACGGACTAGCGGGGGGCTACGAGCAGTACTTC. Encoded protein: CASSYGLAGGYEQYF.

The V call is TRBV3-1 (or the pseudogene TRBV3-2), the J call TRBJ2-2; D might be TRBD2 (5 bases). Germline CDR1 is LGHDT and CDR2 is YNNKEL (reference sequence). The CDR3 covers 11 residues. Between the trimmed V and J ends, which lost 4 bases and 8 bases, there was a span of 5 bases. The CDR3 DNA follows: TGTGCCAGCAGCCGCGGGGGGGAGCTGTTTTTT. This gives the protein CASSRGGELFF.

The CDR3 DNA is TGTGCCAGCAGCTTAGGACCGGGGGGTGCTGGAAACACCATATATTTT. Translating gives CASSLGPGGAGNTIYF. The chain carries TRBV7-2 and TRBJ1-3; D is perhaps TRBD1 (5 bases). Germline V gives CDR1 SGHTA, CDR2 FQGNSA. The CDR3 sequence is 16 residues long. Trimming pared 1 base from V and 2 bases from J, leaving 12 bases between.

The J gene is TRBJ1-1, the V gene TRBV5-1; 9 bases map to TRBD1. With V trimmed by 4 bases and J by 4 bases, 11 bases remained unmatched. Per the germline V gene, CDR1 is SGHRS and CDR2 is YFSETQ. This CDR3 has 16 residues. The DNA of the CDR3 is TGCGCCAGCAGCACTGGGACAGGGAGGAGTGGCACTGAAGCTTTCTTT. Protein product: CASSTGTGRSGTEAFF.

The J gene is TRBJ2-3, the V gene TRBV2; maybe TRBD2 (5 bases). The CDR3 is 14 amino acids. Deletions cut 3 bases from V and 8 bases from J, with 15 bases between. The germline gives CDR1 SNHLY, CDR2 FYNNEI. The CDR3 DNA follows: TGTGCCAGCAGTGATTATTCTAACCGGGGTACGCAGTATTTT. The encoded protein is CASSDYSNRGTQYF.

This clone was observed once. This rearrangement joins TRBV5-1 to TRBJ2-5; TRBD1 matches 8 bases. V lost 0 bases and J lost 3; bases outside the gene matches: 7. This CDR3 has 16 amino acids. Germline loops: CDR1 SGHRS, CDR2 YFSETQ. The CDR3 spells CASSLATSTGEETQYF. CDR3 coding DNA: TGCGCCAGCAGCTTGGCCACCTCGACAGGGGAAGAGACCCAGTACTTC.

The V call is TRBV29-1, the J call TRBJ2-5; 9 positions agree with TRBD2. CDR3 length: 15 residues. The germline V gene has CDR1 SQVTM and CDR2 ANQGSEA. V shed 8 bases and J 1 base; nucleotides not matched to a gene: 11. In nucleotides, the CDR3 is TGCAGCCACGCGGGAGCTAGCGGGGCCCAAGAGACCCAGTACTTC. Its protein product is CSHAGASGAQETQYF.

V is TRBV11-3 and J is TRBJ2-3; D is ambiguous. V was trimmed by 3 bases and J by 3 bases, leaving 4 bases between them. The CDR3 has 12 residues. The V gene's germline CDR1 is SGHNT and CDR2 YENEEA. CDR3 residues: CASSFHTDTQYF. The CDR3 nucleotides are TGTGCCAGCAGCTTCCATACAGATACGCAGTATTTT.

This chain uses TRBV30 with TRBJ1-5, with 10 bases that match TRBD1. This CDR3 comprises 17 residues. Germline trimming cut 0 bases from V and 1 base from J; bases unmatched to any gene: 6. Germline V gives CDR1 GTSNPN, CDR2 SVGIG (reference sequence). CDR3 residues: CAWSVSRTGGSNQPQHF. The CDR3 region has the DNA TGTGCCTGGAGTGTCTCAAGGACAGGGGGAAGCAATCAGCCCCAGCATTTT.

The rearrangement links TRBV3-1 (or the pseudogene TRBV3-2) to TRBJ2-3, with 8 bases matching TRBD2. The CDR3 consists of 15 residues. CDR1 LGHDT and CDR2 YNNKEL come from the germline V gene (reference sequence). Trimming at V came to 0 bases and at J to 6 bases, leaving 5 bases not matched to a gene. The CDR3 bases are TGTGCCAGCAGCCAAGACGTCCTAGCGGGCGATACGCAGTATTTT. This codes for CASSQDVLAGDTQYF.

The V gene is TRBV6-4, the J gene TRBJ2-7, with 9 bases matching TRBD1. Trimming took 6 bases from V and 0 from J; bases not matched to a gene: 3. The V gene's germline CDR1 is MRHNA and CDR2 SNTAGT. The CDR3 consists of 14 residues. For the CDR3, the DNA is TGTGCCAGCAGGGGACAGGGACCCTCCTACGAGCAGTACTTC. It yields the protein CASRGQGPSYEQYF.

This clone has just a few counts. This chain links TRBV4-2 with TRBJ2-2; D may match TRBD1 or TRBD2 (5 bases each). The CDR3 is 15 amino acids. CDR1 and CDR2 from the germline V gene are LGHNA and YNFKEQ. V was pared by 3 bases and J by 1 base, with 9 bases between. CDR3 nucleotide sequence: TGTGCCAGCAGCCAGGGGGAGAGGAACACCGGGGAGCTGTTTTTT. This gives the protein CASSQGERNTGELFF.

The chain couples TRBV2 to TRBJ1-5, with 8 nucleotides matching TRBD1. The CDR3 sequence is 13 residues long. Germline V gives CDR1 SNHLY, CDR2 FYNNEI. The V segment lost 8 bases and the J segment 7 bases; nucleotides outside the gene matches: 7. The CDR3 reads CASYADREQPQHF. CDR3 DNA sequence: TGTGCCAGCTACGCGGACAGGGAACAGCCCCAGCATTTT.

The genes are TRBV18 and TRBJ2-4; 13 bases map to TRBD2. The V segment lost 0 bases and the J segment 8 bases; nucleotides outside the gene matches: 13. This CDR3 has 19 residues. Germline V gene lookup returns CDR1 KGHSH and CDR2 LQKENI. In DNA form, the CDR3 reads TGTGCCAGCTCACCACCGGGAGGACTAGCGGGGGCCGGGGGAGACATTCAGTACTTC. Protein sequence: CASSPPGGLAGAGGDIQYF.

The J gene is TRBJ1-4, the V gene TRBV10-3, with 8 bases fitting TRBD1. V was clipped by 0 bases and J by 7 bases; unmatched bases: 4. The length of the CDR3 is 15 residues. Germline CDR1 reads ENHRY; CDR2 reads SYGVKD. The CDR3 DNA sequence: TGTGCCATCAGTGAGTCGCCAGGGGGCGGTGAAAAACTGTTTTTT. It specifies CAISESPGGGEKLFF.

This CDR3 reads CASLQGRETQYF. The CDR3 DNA is TGTGCCAGCCTACAGGGAAGAGAGACCCAGTACTTC. J is TRBJ2-5 and V is TRBV2, with D possibly TRBD1 on 6 matching bases. The germline gives CDR1 SNHLY, CDR2 FYNNEI. V was clipped by 8 bases and J by 4 bases, with 11 bases between them. There are 12 residues in the CDR3.

This chain links TRBV19 with TRBJ1-5; maybe TRBD1 (6 bases). This CDR3 region has 13 residues. The germline V and J ends were trimmed by 8 bases and 4 bases, with 12 bases remaining between them. CDR1 and CDR2 from the germline V gene are LNHDA and SQIVND (reference sequence). CDR3 in amino acids: CASSGQTNQPQHF. CDR3 bases: TGTGCCAGTTCTGGACAGACTAATCAGCCCCAGCATTTT.

The rearrangement links TRBV2 to TRBJ2-1, with D perhaps matching TRBD1 (6 bases). The CDR3 consists of 14 residues. With 4 bases removed from V and 9 bases from J, the gap between germline ends came to 16 bases. Germline CDR1 reads SNHLY; CDR2 reads FYNNEI. The CDR3 sequence is CASSVGAGAGEQFF. For the CDR3, the DNA is TGTGCCAGCAGTGTAGGGGCAGGGGCAGGTGAGCAGTTCTTC.

The chain combines TRBV3-1 (or the pseudogene TRBV3-2) with TRBJ1-2, with a tentative D call TRBD1 (5 bases). In germline, CDR1 is LGHDT, CDR2 YNNKEL (reference sequence). The CDR3 has 14 amino acids. With 6 bases removed from V and 3 bases from J, the gap between germline ends came to 14 bases. The CDR3 here is CASSLSDSYYGYTF. In nucleotides, the CDR3 is TGTGCCAGCAGTCTAAGCGACAGTTACTATGGCTACACCTTC.

This rearrangement joins TRBV4-2 to TRBJ2-5; 7 bases line up with TRBD2. Germline trimming cut 1 base from V and 3 bases from J; bases unmatched to any gene: 8. CDR1 and CDR2 from the germline V gene are LGHNA and YNFKEQ. CDR3 size: 16 residues. CDR3 region: CASSQGAGVREETQYF. The CDR3 bases are TGTGCCAGCAGCCAAGGGGCGGGGGTCCGGGAAGAGACCCAGTACTTC.

A note on this clone: A read error may produce the germline difference seen at one junction end. The chain employs TRBV7-9 and TRBJ2-5, with 8 bases lining up with TRBD2. Germline V lookup: CDR1 SEHNR, CDR2 FQNEAQ (reference sequence). The CDR3 spans 14 residues. CDR3 protein: CASSVAGLGETQYF. CDR3 DNA sequence: TGTGCCAGCAGCGTAGCGGGGCTGGGGGAGACCCAGTACTTC. The full variable domain, completed using reference TRBV7-9 and TRBJ2-5, is DTGVSQNPRHKITKRGQNVTFRCDPISEHNRLYWYRQTLGQGPEFLTYFQNEAQLEKSRLLSDRFSAERPKGSFSTLEIQRTEQGDSAMYLCASSVAGLGETQYFGPGTRLLVL.

This chain joins TRBV27 and TRBJ2-1; D call uncertain. In germline, CDR1 is MNHEY, CDR2 SMNVEV (reference sequence). This CDR3 has 15 amino acids. V was shortened by 3 bases and J by 0 bases, with 9 bases between the two germline ends. CDR3 bases: TGTGCCAGCAGTTTGGGGTACCGCTCCTACAATGAGCAGTTCTTC. This sequence encodes CASSLGYRSYNEQFF.

This chain links TRBV30 with TRBJ2-6; possibly TRBD1 or TRBD2 for D (5 bases each). Trimming stripped 3 bases from V and 0 bases from J, with 18 bases between. The CDR3 consists of 18 residues. Germline V gene lookup returns CDR1 GTSNPN and CDR2 SVGIG (reference sequence). DNA for the CDR3: TGTGCCTGGAGCGGGCCAGAGGGGCTGGCCTCTGGGGCCAACGTCCTGACTTTC. This encodes CAWSGPEGLASGANVLTF.

The gene calls are TRBV3-1 (or the pseudogene TRBV3-2) and TRBJ2-3; no clear D. The CDR3 sequence is 17 residues long. The V gene's germline CDR1 is LGHDT and CDR2 YNNKEL (reference sequence). Trimming stripped 4 bases from V and 5 bases from J, with 22 bases between. The CDR3 DNA sequence: TGTGCCAGCAGCCTTGGCCGAGGACCCAAACGGGTAGATACGCAGTATTTT. Translating it yields CASSLGRGPKRVDTQYF.

This sequence joins TRBV7-9 and TRBJ1-1; weak D call: TRBD1 (5 bases). The CDR3 totals 13 residues. Germline CDR1 and CDR2: SEHNR and FQNEAQ (reference sequence). The V gene lost 2 bases and the J gene lost 5 bases, with 9 bases spanning the gap. The DNA for the CDR3 is TGTGCCAGCAGCTTATTGTCAGGGACTGAAGCTTTCTTT. This encodes CASSLLSGTEAFF. Drawing the rest from reference TRBV7-9 and TRBJ1-1, the complete variable domain is DTGVSQNPRHKITKRGQNVTFRCDPISEHNRLYWYRQTLGQGPEFLTYFQNEAQLEKSRLLSDRFSAERPKGSFSTLEIQRTEQGDSAMYLCASSLLSGTEAFFGQGTRLTVV.

The chain uses TRBV25-1 and TRBJ2-6; D may be TRBD2 (6 bases). Germline V gene sequence: CDR1 MGHDK, CDR2 SYGVNS. The CDR3 covers 18 residues. V lost 11 bases and J 4 bases, leaving 27 bases between the germline ends. CDR3 loop: CALKPGSHDPSGANVLTF. The CDR3 DNA reads TGTGCCTTAAAGCCCGGGAGTCATGACCCGTCCGGGGCCAACGTCCTGACTTTC.

The rearrangement joins TRBV5-1 to TRBJ2-1, with a weak D call TRBD1 (6 bases). Germline values: CDR1 SGHRS, CDR2 YFSETQ. This CDR3 has 14 amino acids. V lost 4 bases, J lost 6 bases, and 14 bases lay in between. The CDR3 DNA reads TGCGCCAGCAGCCCTCTGGACAGTTTCAATGAGCAGTTCTTC. Its protein is CASSPLDSFNEQFF.